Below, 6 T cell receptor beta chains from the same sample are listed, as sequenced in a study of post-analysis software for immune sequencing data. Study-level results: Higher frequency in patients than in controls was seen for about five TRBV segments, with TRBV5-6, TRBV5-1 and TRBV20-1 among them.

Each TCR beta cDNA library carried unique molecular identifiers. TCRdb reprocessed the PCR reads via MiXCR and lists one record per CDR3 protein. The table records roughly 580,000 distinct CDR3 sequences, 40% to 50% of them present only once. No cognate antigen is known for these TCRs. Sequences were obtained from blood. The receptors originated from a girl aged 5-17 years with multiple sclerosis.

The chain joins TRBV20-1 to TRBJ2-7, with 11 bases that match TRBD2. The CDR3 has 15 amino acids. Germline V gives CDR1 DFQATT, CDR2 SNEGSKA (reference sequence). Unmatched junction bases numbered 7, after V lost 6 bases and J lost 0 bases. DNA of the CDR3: TGCAGTGCCTGGGGACTAGCGGAACCCTCCTACGAGCAGTACTTC. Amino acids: CSAWGLAEPSYEQYF.

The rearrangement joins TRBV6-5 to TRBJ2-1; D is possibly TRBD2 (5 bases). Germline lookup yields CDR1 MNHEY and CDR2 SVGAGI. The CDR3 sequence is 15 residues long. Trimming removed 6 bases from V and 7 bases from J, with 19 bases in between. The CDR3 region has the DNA TGTGCCAGCAGACAACGAGGTACGGGGAAAAATGAGCAGTTCTTC. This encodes CASRQRGTGKNEQFF.

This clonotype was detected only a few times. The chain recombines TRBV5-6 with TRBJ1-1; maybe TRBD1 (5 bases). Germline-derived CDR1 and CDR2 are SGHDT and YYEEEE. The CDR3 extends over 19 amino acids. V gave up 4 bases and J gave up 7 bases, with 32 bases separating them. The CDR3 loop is CASSHPPGTLGIGGLEAFF. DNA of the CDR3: TGTGCCAGCAGCCATCCACCCGGGACCCTCGGGATCGGGGGACTTGAAGCTTTCTTT.

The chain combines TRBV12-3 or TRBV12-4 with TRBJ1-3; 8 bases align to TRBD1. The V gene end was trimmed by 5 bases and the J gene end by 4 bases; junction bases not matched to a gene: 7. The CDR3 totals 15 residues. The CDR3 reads CASSADRVLGNTIYF. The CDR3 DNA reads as TGTGCCAGCAGTGCGGACAGGGTACTCGGAAACACCATATATTTT.

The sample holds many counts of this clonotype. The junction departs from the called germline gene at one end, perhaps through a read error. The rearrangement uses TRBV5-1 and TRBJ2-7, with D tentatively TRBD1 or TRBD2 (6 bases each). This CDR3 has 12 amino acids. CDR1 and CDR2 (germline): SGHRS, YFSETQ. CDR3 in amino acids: CASSLGGGEQYF. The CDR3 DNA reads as TGTGCCAGCAGCTTAGGGGGAGGCGAGCAGTACTTC.

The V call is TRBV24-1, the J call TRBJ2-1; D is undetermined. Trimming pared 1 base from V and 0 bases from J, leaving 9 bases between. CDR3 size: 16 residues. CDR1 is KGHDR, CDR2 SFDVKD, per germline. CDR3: CATSDFEARSYNEQFF. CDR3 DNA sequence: TGTGCCACCAGTGATTTTGAGGCACGCTCCTACAATGAGCAGTTCTTC.